What follows is one T cell receptor (beta chain) and its context. The data derive from a study of blood T cell repertoires in COVID-19. Study members were between roughly 18 and 89 years old and lived in fewer than 30 US regions. Researchers sorted participants into cohorts using their self-reported clinical history. Resolution of symptoms, clearance, or two negative PCRs was present in recovered Cohort 3 donors. V was clipped by 4 bases and J by 2 bases, with 12 bases between them. The CDR3 consists of 15 residues. Germline V gene sequence: CDR1 SGHNT, CDR2 YENEEA. In the study's own analysis: Researchers report that nucleated cell counts were estimated from reference gene primer amplification. Profiled with immunoSEQ multiplex PCR; TCRdb holds only in-frame clones, not every one. D and trimming come from the DNA, and the V and J calls and clone size come from that table. The data hold a few hundred thousand clones, with around 85% observed a single time.

What was sequenced was PBMCs or T cells enriched from blood (not recorded which). The chain joins TRBV11-3 to TRBJ2-1; D remains ambiguous. This TCR was recovered from a woman aged 45 to 65 who had recovered from COVID-19. Here the CDR3 reads CASSSEAEAYNEQFF. The CDR3, as DNA: TGTGCCAGCAGCTCAGAGGCAGAAGCCTACAATGAGCAGTTCTTC.